One sample yielded the 14 T cell receptor beta chains listed below, sequenced in a study of T cell clones after liver transplantation. Generated by immunoSEQ multiplex PCR, the TCRdb table keeps only in-frame clones and is missing some. The repertoire holds 55,000 to 80,000 clones, 90% seen once, with under 3.5% in the top ten. The sample consisted of CD4+ T cells from blood, taken before liver transplant. The receptors here all came from a human donor who received a liver transplant.

J is TRBJ1-5 and V is TRBV30, with TRBD1 identical over 8 bases. V shed 1 base and J 9 bases; nucleotides not matched to a gene: 8. The germline gives CDR1 GTSNPN, CDR2 SVGIG (reference sequence). The CDR3 sequence is 14 residues long. This chain's CDR3 is CAWSEGQGVRPQHF. The CDR3 region has the DNA TGTGCCTGGAGTGAAGGACAGGGCGTTAGGCCCCAGCATTTT.

The rearrangement links TRBV12-5 to TRBJ1-1; tentative D call: TRBD1 (5 bases). The V end was cut by 5 bases, the J end by 4 bases, with 14 bases between. Germline-derived CDR1 and CDR2 are LGHNT and FRNRAP. This CDR3 is built from 14 residues. CDR3 sequence reads: CASGPGGGITEAFF. DNA for the CDR3: TGTGCTAGTGGTCCCGGTGGGGGGATCACTGAAGCTTTCTTT.

In DNA, the CDR3 is TGTGCCAGTAGTATAAGGGGGGCTGGGGCCAACGTCCTGACTTTC. Protein product: CASSIRGAGANVLTF. This sequence joins TRBV19 and TRBJ2-6, with D possibly called TRBD1 or TRBD2 (6 bases each). The CDR3 length is 15 residues. V was cut by 2 bases and J by 2 bases, with 7 bases left in between. Germline V gene lookup returns CDR1 LNHDA and CDR2 SQIVND (reference sequence).

The DNA for the CDR3 is TGTGCCAGCAGTCCCAGGGACCCCTCCCTATACGAGCAGTACTTC. Its protein is CASSPRDPSLYEQYF. The chain couples TRBV6-1 to TRBJ2-7, with D perhaps matching TRBD1 or TRBD2 (5 bases each). Between the trimmed V and J ends, which lost 5 bases and 4 bases, there was a span of 18 bases. CDR1 and CDR2 (germline): MNHNS, SASEGT. CDR3 length: 15 amino acids.

The rearrangement links TRBV19 to TRBJ2-2; 7 nucleotides match TRBD1. Losses at the gene ends were 7 bases for V and 1 base for J; bases not matched to a gene: 3. From germline, CDR1 is LNHDA and CDR2 SQIVND (reference sequence). CDR3 length: 14 amino acids. Written as DNA, the CDR3 is TGTGCCAGTACCTCAGGGGGGAACACCGGGGAGCTGTTTTTT. Its protein product is CASTSGGNTGELFF.

The chain joins TRBV20-1 to TRBJ2-1; D unresolved. This CDR3 spans 11 amino acids. V was pared by 0 bases and J by 9 bases, with 6 bases between. The germline gives CDR1 DFQATT, CDR2 SNEGSKA (reference sequence). CDR3 loop: CSARDIPEQFF. In DNA form, the CDR3 reads TGCAGTGCTAGAGATATTCCTGAGCAGTTCTTC.

This clone was detected once. The rearrangement uses TRBV19 and TRBJ2-7, with TRBD2 matching 10 bases. CDR3 length: 14 residues. The V and J ends lost 6 bases and 3 bases, in that order; junction bases with no gene match: 5. Germline-derived CDR1 and CDR2 are LNHDA and SQIVND (reference sequence). The chain's CDR3 is CASRTGTSVYEQYF. The CDR3, as DNA: TGTGCCAGTAGAACCGGGACTAGCGTCTACGAGCAGTACTTC.

This clone occurred once. The chain combines TRBV28 with TRBJ2-7, with 11 bases that match TRBD1. The germline V gene has CDR1 MDHEN and CDR2 SYDVKM. The CDR3 is made up of 17 amino acids. V trimming: 10 bases; J trimming: 1 base; junction bases outside the gene matches: 15. CDR3: CAIRGDRGTSGSYEQYF. For the CDR3, the DNA is TGTGCCATCCGTGGGGACAGGGGGACCAGTGGGTCCTACGAGCAGTACTTC.

V gene TRBV6-6 combines with J gene TRBJ2-7; TRBD2 is a possible D gene (5 bases). Germline-derived CDR1 and CDR2 are MNHNY and SVGAGI (reference sequence). The CDR3 covers 16 residues. V was shortened by 5 bases and J by 0 bases, with 17 bases between the two germline ends. The CDR3 spells CASSRPGKHSSYEQYF. CDR3 nucleotides: TGTGCCAGCAGTCGCCCGGGGAAGCACAGCTCCTACGAGCAGTACTTC.

The chain joins TRBV7-2 to TRBJ1-1; D is unresolved. Germline V CDR1 and CDR2: SGHTA, FQGNSA. V was shortened by 5 bases and J by 3 bases, with 16 bases between the two germline ends. The CDR3 loop spans 15 amino acids. In DNA form, the CDR3 reads TGTGCCAGCAGCCTCTGGGGAGGGTTAGACACTGAAGCTTTCTTT. Translated: CASSLWGGLDTEAFF.

The count of this clone is one. DNA for the CDR3: TGTGCCAGCAGCGTAAGCCTAGCGGGCGGTGAGCAGTTCTTC. Its translation: CASSVSLAGGEQFF. This chain connects TRBV9 to TRBJ2-1; 8 bases match TRBD2. CDR3 length equals 14 residues. After removal of 1 base from V and 9 bases from J, the junction contained 6 bases not matched to a gene. Germline V gene data show CDR1 as SGDLS and CDR2 as YYNGEE.

The J gene is TRBJ2-5, the V gene TRBV9; D possibly corresponds to TRBD1 (6 bases). Per the germline V gene, CDR1 is SGDLS and CDR2 is YYNGEE. CDR3 length: 15 residues. Between the trimmed V and J ends, which lost 0 bases and 9 bases, there was a span of 18 bases. The CDR3 DNA reads TGTGCCAGCAGCGTAGGAGGGGGAGTGGAATCGGCCCAGTACTTC. Residues: CASSVGGGVESAQYF.

V is TRBV28 and J is TRBJ2-5, with 7 bases matching TRBD1. V trimming: 5 bases; J trimming: 7 bases; junction bases outside the gene matches: 7. The CDR3 runs 13 residues. The V gene's germline CDR1 is MDHEN and CDR2 SYDVKM. The CDR3 is CASSRGPGGTQYF. The CDR3 DNA reads TGTGCCAGCAGTAGGGGACCAGGGGGGACCCAGTACTTC. The variable domain in full, completed from reference TRBV28 and TRBJ2-5, reads DVKVTQSSRYLVKRTGEKVFLECVQDMDHENMFWYRQDPGLGLRLIYFSYDVKMKEKGDIPEGYSVSREKKERFSLILESASTNQTSMYLCASSRGPGGTQYFGPGTRLLVL.

The rearrangement links TRBV6-1 to TRBJ1-5; no clear D gene. In germline, CDR1 is MNHNS, CDR2 SASEGT. The CDR3 has 14 amino acids. Trimming shortened V by 6 bases and J by 2 bases, and 11 bases separated the two germline ends. The CDR3 sequence is CASRETVRNQPQHF. The CDR3 region has the DNA TGTGCCAGCAGAGAAACGGTACGCAATCAGCCCCAGCATTTT.